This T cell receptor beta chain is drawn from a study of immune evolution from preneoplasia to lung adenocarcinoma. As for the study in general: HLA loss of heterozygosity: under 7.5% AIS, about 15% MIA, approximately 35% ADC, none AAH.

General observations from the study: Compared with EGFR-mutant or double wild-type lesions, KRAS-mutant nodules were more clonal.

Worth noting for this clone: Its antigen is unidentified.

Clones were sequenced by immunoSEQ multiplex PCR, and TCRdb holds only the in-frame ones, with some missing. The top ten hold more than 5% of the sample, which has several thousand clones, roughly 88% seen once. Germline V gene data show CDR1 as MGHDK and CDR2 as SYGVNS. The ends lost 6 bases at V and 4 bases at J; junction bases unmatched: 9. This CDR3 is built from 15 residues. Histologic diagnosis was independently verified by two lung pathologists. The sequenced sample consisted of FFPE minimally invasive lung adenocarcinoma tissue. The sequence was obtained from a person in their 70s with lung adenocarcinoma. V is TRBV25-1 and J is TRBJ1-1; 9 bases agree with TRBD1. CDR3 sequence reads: CASSKIQGAGTEAFF. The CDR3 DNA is TGTGCCAGCAGCAAGATACAGGGGGCCGGCACTGAAGCTTTCTTT.